One T cell receptor (beta chain) is described in this entry. Its recognized antigen is unknown. This sequence may be a read error, since a much larger clone differs from it by one base. This sample stems from a study of T cells in Graves' hyperthyroidism and ophthalmopathy (dated by TCRdb to the late 2010s). Regarding the study in general: Peripheral blood samples were taken at the time of initial diagnosis, prior to any treatment. To identify TCR V-J signatures that set the groups apart, the researchers used a discovery cohort of more than 95 patients, made up of around 40 with Graves' ophthalmopathy and some 56 with stable Graves' hyperthyroidism. An independent validation cohort of under 20 hyperthyroidism patients and 15 or so patients who later progressed to ophthalmopathy tested prospective prediction of ophthalmopathy. The 100 discovery patients were randomly divided into training and test sets at a 7:3 ratio. The study also compared thyroid tissue and blood T-cell repertoires from roughly 6 Graves' hyperthyroidism patients. Once sampling was done, hyperthyroidism patients were given methimazole at a starting dose of 30 mg daily, whereas ophthalmopathy patients were given high-dose intravenous methylprednisolone. TCR Vbeta CDR3 sequencing of roughly 140 peripheral blood samples (approximately 44 ophthalmopathy, around 80 hyperthyroidism and around 17 progressor patients) is reported in the paper. Overall study outcomes, separate from this receptor: In validation, progression to ophthalmopathy was predicted by the model with around 71% sensitivity and 72.22% specificity, a median of roughly 6 months before onset. A model built on a 13 V-J signature distinguished ophthalmopathy from stable hyperthyroidism, reaching around 87% sensitivity and about 81% specificity in cross-validation and 80%/75% in testing. No statistical method was used to fix the sample size in advance, and group allocation was not hidden from the investigators. Blood samples also contained most of the expanded thyroid clonotypes (frequency above 0.001), which suggests that blood repertoires may reflect thyroid immune responses.

Amplification of TCR beta CDR3 regions was carried out from RNA transcripts. For the first round of RT-PCR on the TCR CDR3, the HTBI primer set was used together with the Qiagen OneStep RT-PCR kit. The libraries were constructed in a second round of multiplex PCR and then size-selected and purified. Libraries were sequenced paired-end with 100 bp reads on an Illumina HiSeq2000. The original pipeline was this. SOAPnuke was used to process the raw data, throwing out any read that contained adapters or uncalled bases, had a mean Phred below 15, or lacked an exact constant-primer or identifier match. High-quality paired reads were merged with COPE v1.2.5, and unique nucleotide sequences were defined as clonotypes. Clonotypes were aligned to IMGT TRBV, TRBD and TRBJ reference segments using MiTCR v1.1. Only V-J combinations with frequency above 0.0001, covering 99.2% of repertoires, were analysed. A TCS score was defined as the ratio of F50 (clonal expansion) to E x V (chaos), with BLOSUM62-based TCRdist applied between CDR3 peptides within each V-J. Welch's t-statistics and random forest reduced 500 to 650 V-J features to about 12, which were used in a naive Bayes classifier (R e1071). The raw public reads went through TCRdb reprocessing: fastp at Q25, MiXCR clone calling, in-frame beta chains kept. Each CDR3 protein appears once, grouped with its most common genes and DNA. The V and J calls shown here were made by TCRdb, not taken from the authors' results. Within this sample are fewer than 600,000 distinct CDR3 sequences, with 14% of them counted one time only. The leading ten clones occupy around 13% of the sample.

Graves' hyperthyroidism was defined as stable when no progression to ophthalmopathy occurred over 18 months of follow-up. Hyperthyroidism patients were newly diagnosed, with disease duration under 2 months, and aged 18 to 65 years. The study excluded patients with uncontrolled infections, other autoimmune diseases, pregnancy or lactation. Clinical symptoms, serum thyroxine and TRAb, thyroid ultrasound, and orbital computed tomography formed the basis for the diagnoses. PBMCs were isolated from 10 ml of fresh peripheral blood by Ficoll-Paque density gradient centrifugation. Total RNA was extracted with Trizol reagent, and quality was checked on an Agilent 2100 Bioanalyzer. Sequencing used blood. The TCR originated in a woman aged 40 to 50 with Graves' hyperthyroidism.

The CDR3 protein: CAWSAGLYNEQYF. The DNA sequence follows: TGTGCCTGGAGTGCGGGACTCTACAATGAGCAGTACTTC. The sequence is built from TRBV30 and TRBJ2-1; the D region possibly corresponds to TRBD2 (6 bases align). The tail of the sequence fits TRBJ2-7 better, so the J call may be wrong. The CDR3 numbers 13 residues from cysteine through phenylalanine. The kept DNA is CDR3 alone, 39 bases in frame from the first base. CDR1 GTSNPN and CDR2 SVGIG were looked up in the germline V gene (reference sequence).